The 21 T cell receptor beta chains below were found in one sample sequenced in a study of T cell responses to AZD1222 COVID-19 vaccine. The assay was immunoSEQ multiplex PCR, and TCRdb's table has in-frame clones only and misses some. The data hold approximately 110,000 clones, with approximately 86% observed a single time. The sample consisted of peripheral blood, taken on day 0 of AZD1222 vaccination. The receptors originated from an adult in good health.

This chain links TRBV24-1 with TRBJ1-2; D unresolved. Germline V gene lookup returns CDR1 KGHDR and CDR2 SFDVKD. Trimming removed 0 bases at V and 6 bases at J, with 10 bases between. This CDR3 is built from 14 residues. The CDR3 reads CATSDLRARDGYTF. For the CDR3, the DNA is TGTGCCACCAGTGATTTGAGGGCGCGGGATGGCTACACCTTC.

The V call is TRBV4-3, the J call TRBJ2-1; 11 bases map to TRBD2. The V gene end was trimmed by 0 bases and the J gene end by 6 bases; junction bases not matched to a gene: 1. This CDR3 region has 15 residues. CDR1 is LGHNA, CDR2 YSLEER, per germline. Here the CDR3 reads CASSQDGTSGNEQFF. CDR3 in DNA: TGCGCCAGCAGCCAAGATGGGACTAGCGGCAATGAGCAGTTCTTC.

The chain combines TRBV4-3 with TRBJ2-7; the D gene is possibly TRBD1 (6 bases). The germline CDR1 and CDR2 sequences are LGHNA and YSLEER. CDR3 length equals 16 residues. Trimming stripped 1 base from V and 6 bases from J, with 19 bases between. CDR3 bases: TGCGCCAGCAGCCAAGTCACCGGGACACTTACCGCCGAGCAGTACTTC. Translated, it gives CASSQVTGTLTAEQYF.

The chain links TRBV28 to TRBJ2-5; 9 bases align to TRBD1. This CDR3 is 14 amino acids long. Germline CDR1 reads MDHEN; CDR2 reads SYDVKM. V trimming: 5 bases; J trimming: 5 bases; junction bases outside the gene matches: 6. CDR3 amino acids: CASSRTGGAETQYF. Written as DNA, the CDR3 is TGTGCCAGCAGTCGCACAGGGGGCGCGGAGACCCAGTACTTC.

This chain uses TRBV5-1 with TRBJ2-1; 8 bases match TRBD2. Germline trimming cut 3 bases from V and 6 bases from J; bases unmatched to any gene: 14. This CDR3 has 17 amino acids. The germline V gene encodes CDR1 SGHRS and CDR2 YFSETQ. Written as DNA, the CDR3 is TGCGCCAGCAGCTCCTCAATTCAGCGGGGGCAAGTCAATGAGCAGTTCTTC. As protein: CASSSSIQRGQVNEQFF.

The CDR3, as DNA: TGTGCCAGCAAACAGTACGGGACTGAGCAGTTCTTC. Protein sequence: CASKQYGTEQFF. The V call is TRBV2, the J call TRBJ2-1; D may match TRBD1 or TRBD2 (5 bases each). Germline CDR1 reads SNHLY; CDR2 reads FYNNEI. The CDR3 runs to 12 residues. V gave up 7 bases and J gave up 9 bases, with 13 bases separating them.

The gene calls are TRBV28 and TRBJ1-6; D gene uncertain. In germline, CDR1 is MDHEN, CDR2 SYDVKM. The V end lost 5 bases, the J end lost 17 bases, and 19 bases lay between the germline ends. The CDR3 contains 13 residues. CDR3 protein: CASSLRLLGPVHF. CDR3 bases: TGTGCCAGCAGTCTCAGGTTGTTAGGGCCCGTCCACTTT.

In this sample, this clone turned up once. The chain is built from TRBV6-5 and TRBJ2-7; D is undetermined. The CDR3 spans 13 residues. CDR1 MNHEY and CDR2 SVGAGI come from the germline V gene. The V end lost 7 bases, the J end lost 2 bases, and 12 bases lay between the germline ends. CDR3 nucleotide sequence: TGTGCCAGCAAGGTAGGCAGCACCTACGAGCAGTACTTC. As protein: CASKVGSTYEQYF.

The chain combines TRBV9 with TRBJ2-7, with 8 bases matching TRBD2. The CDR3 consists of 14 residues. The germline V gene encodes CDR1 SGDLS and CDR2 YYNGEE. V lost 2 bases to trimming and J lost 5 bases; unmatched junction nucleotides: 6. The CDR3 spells CASSVGGASHEQYF. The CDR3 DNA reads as TGTGCCAGCAGCGTCGGGGGGGCAAGTCACGAGCAGTACTTC.

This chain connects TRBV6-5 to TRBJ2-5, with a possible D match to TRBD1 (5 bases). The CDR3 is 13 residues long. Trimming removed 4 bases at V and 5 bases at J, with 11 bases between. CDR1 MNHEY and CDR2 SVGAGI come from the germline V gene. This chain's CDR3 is CASSSRTTETQYF. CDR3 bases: TGTGCCAGCAGTTCCAGGACAACTGAGACCCAGTACTTC.

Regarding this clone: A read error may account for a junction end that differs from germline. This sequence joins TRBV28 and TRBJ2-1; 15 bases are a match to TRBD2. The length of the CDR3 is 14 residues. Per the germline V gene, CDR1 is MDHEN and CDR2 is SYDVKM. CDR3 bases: TGTGCCAGCAGTTTGAGGACTAGCGGGGGGGCCGGGATCTTC. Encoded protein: CASSLRTSGGAGIF.

The CDR3, as DNA: TGTGCCAGCTCCGGCCAAAATAATTCACCCCTCCACTTT. Amino acid sequence: CASSGQNNSPLHF. The chain has TRBV18 and TRBJ1-6; D unresolved. Germline CDR1 KGHSH, CDR2 LQKENI. The CDR3 totals 13 residues. V was cut by 6 bases and J by 5 bases, with 8 bases left in between.

CDR3 sequence (DNA): TGTGCCAGCAGCACCCGAAGGGTATATAGCGGGGGTTTAAGAGAGCAGTTCTTC. Translating gives CASSTRRVYSGGLREQFF. The chain is built from TRBV11-2 and TRBJ2-1; 9 bases are a match to TRBD2. Trimming at V came to 5 bases and at J to 10 bases, leaving 21 bases not matched to a gene. CDR1 is SGHAT, CDR2 FQNNGV, per germline. This CDR3 is built from 18 residues.

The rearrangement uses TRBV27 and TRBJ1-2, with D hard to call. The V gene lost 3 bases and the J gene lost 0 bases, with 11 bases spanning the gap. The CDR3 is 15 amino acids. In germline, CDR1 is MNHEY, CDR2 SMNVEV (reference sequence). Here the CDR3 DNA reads TGTGCCAGCAGTTTGTGGGGAGGGACTAACTATGGCTACACCTTC. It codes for CASSLWGGTNYGYTF.

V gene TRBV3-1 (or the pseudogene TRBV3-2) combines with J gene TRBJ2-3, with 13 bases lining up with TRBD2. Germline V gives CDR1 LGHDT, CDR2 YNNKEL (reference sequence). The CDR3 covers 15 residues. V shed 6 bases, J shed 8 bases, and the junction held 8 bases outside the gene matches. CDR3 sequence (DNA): TGTGCCAGCAGTCCAACTAGCGGGGGGGTCGCTACGCAGTATTTT. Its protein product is CASSPTSGGVATQYF.

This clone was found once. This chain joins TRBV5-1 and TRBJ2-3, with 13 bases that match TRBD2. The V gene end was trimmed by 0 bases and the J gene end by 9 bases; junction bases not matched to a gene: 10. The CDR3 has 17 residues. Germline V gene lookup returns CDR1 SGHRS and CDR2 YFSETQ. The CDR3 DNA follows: TGCGCCAGCAGCTTGGCTACTAGCGGGGGGGCCCGTCGCACGCAGTATTTT. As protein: CASSLATSGGARRTQYF.

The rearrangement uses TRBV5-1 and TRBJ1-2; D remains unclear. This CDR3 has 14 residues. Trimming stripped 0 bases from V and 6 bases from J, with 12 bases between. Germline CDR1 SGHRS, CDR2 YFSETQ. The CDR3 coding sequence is TGCGCCAGCAGCTTGGCGGACCGCGGGCATGGCTACACCTTC. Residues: CASSLADRGHGYTF. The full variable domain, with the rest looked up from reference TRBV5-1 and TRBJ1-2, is KAGVTQTPRYLIKTRGQQVTLSCSPISGHRSVSWYQQTPGQGLQFLFEYFSETQRNKGNFPGRFSGRQFSNSRSEMNVSTLELGDSALYLCASSLADRGHGYTFGSGTRLTVV.

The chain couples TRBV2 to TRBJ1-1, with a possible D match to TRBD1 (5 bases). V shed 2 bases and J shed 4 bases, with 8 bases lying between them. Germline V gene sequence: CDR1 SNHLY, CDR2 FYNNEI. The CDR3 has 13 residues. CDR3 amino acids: CASSERGPTEAFF. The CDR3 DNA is TGTGCCAGCAGTGAAAGGGGTCCCACTGAAGCTTTCTTT.

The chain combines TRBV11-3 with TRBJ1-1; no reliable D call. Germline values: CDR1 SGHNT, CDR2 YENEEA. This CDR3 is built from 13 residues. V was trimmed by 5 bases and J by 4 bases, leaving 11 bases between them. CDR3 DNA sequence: TGTGCCAGCAGCCAGGCATTGGGCACTGAAGCTTTCTTT. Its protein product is CASSQALGTEAFF.

CDR3 nucleotides: TGTGCCAGCAGAGGGGGGGTCCCCGTGTATGGCTACACCTTC. Encoded protein: CASRGGVPVYGYTF. The J gene is TRBJ1-2, the V gene TRBV6-5; D might be TRBD1 (6 bases). Germline V gives CDR1 MNHEY, CDR2 SVGAGI. Trimming took 6 bases from V and 5 from J, leaving 16 bases between them. This CDR3 region has 14 residues.

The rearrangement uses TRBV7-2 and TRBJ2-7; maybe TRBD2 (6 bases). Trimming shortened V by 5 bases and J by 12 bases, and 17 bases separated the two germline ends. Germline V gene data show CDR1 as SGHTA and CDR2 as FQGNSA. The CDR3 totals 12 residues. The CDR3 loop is CASSLGGAPRYF. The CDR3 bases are TGTGCCAGCAGCCTAGGAGGGGCCCCGCGGTACTTC.